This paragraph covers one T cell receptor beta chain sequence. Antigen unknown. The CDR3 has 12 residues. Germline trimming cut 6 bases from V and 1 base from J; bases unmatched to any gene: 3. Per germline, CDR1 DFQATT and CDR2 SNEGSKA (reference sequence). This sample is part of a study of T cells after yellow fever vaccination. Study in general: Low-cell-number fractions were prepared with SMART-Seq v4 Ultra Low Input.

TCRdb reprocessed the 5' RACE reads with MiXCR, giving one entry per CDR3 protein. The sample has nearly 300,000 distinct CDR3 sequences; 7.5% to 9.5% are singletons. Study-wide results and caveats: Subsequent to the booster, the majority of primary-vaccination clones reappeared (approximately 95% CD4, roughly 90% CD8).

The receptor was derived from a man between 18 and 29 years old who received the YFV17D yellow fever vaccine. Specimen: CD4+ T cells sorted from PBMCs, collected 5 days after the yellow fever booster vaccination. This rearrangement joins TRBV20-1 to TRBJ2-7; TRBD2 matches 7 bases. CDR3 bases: TGCAGTGCGCGGGGGACTTCCTACGAGCAGTACTTC. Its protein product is CSARGTSYEQYF.